This TCR beta chain is from a study of tumor and adjacent non-tumor tissue in lung cancer listed by TCRdb under 2018. For context, the study as a whole: Of the cohort, eleven to twelve patients had adenocarcinoma, 2 had squamous cell carcinoma and 1 had small cell lung cancer. Bulk TCRbeta repertoires were compared between lung tumor tissue and matched distant non-tumor lung tissue obtained from over 13 lung cancer patients. Fewer than 35 paired specimens, one tumor and one normal lung sample per patient, were profiled by TCRbeta CDR3 sequencing. A total of about 130 million productive TCRbeta reads were generated by sequencing, corresponding to an average of about 4 million reads per sample. Among the approximately 15 patients, ages ranged from roughly 30 to 85 years, about 10 were men and 5 were women, and disease was TNM stage I to III. The full study reports these points: Tumor tissue showed significantly higher TCR diversity (inverse Simpson) than normal lung tissue, at around 450 vs 150 (P = 0.0075, Mann-Whitney U test). The top 100 clones accounted for a significantly larger cumulative portion of the repertoire in normal lung than in tumor tissue. Only about 15 patients were in the cohort, and the authors stated that larger samples and more detailed clinical data are needed. Significantly higher TCR diversity was found in younger patients, and higher tumor TCR diversity was associated with shorter overall and disease-free survival. Because peripheral blood was not sequenced, blood TCRbeta repertoires in the lung cancer patients of the study were not examined. Neither the sequencing platform nor unique molecular identifiers are mentioned in the methods.

Comment on this clonotype: Its antigen remains undetermined. A read error may explain this, as a much larger clone is one base away.

Library prep was done by multiplex PCR. Sequenced using an Illumina HiSeq 2500. TCRbeta libraries were constructed through three rounds of nested PCR with primers (Table S4) according to protocols modified from ARM-PCR. PCR products of 200-500 bp were gel-excised and purified with the QIAquick gel extraction kit before sequencing. As for how the authors treated the data: Reads were cleaned using Trimmomatic, were merged into complete CDR3 sequences using FLASH, and were assigned to V(D)J germline segments using MiTCR. Clonal diversity was calculated as the inverse Simpson's index using VDJtools. A read counted as productive if the sequence was in-frame and lacked a premature stop codon. In TCRdb, the public reads were trimmed at Q25 with fastp and aligned with MiXCR, with productive beta chains retained. Rows merge per CDR3 protein into single entries with the most common DNA and genes. In this record, the V and J calls reflect TCRdb's handling and not the investigators' own analysis. This sample has tens of thousands of distinct CDR3 sequences in its table, and 65% to 80% of those were observed once. 35% to 50% of the sample is taken by the ten largest.

RNA was isolated from bulk, unsorted tissue, and RNA quality was assessed with a NanoDrop ND-1000 and an Agilent 2100. For the normal lung samples, distant non-tumor tissue was collected more than 3 cm away from the tumor edge. Newly diagnosed lung cancer patients without prior chemotherapy who had been admitted for thoracic surgery in China between August and November 2014 were enrolled as donors. Patients who had received previous radiotherapy or chemotherapy, or who had another concurrent cancer, were excluded from the study. Surgical tissue pieces of about 1-2.1 cm3 were preserved in RNAlater solution and stored at -80 °C until use. This TCR was recovered from a man in his sixties with non-small cell lung cancer. The sample comprised distant non-tumor lung tissue.

The DNA is TGTGCCAGCAACTCCGACAGGGCCGCCTACGAGCAGTACTTC. Its protein product is CASNSDRAAYEQYF. The sequence is built from TRBV7-9 and TRBJ2-7; 7 nucleotides in the junction match TRBD1. Trimming leaves V shorter by 7 bases and J shorter by 2 bases, with the junction holding 8 bases beyond the gene matches. The germline V gene (reference sequence) gives CDR1 as SEHNR and CDR2 as FQNEAQ. Including the terminal cysteine and phenylalanine, the CDR3 comprises 14 residues. Solely the CDR3 DNA is kept, with 42 bases framed from the first base.